These 16 T cell receptor beta chains share one sample of origin, sequenced in a study of blood T cell repertoires in COVID-19. TCRdb's copy holds only in-frame clones and misses some; the assay was immunoSEQ multiplex PCR. This sample has under 200,000 clones, with around 85% found just once. The sequencing input was peripheral blood. The receptors derive from a woman between 70 and 85 years old with acute or convalescent COVID-19.

The V gene is TRBV28, the J gene TRBJ1-1; D may be TRBD1 (6 bases). V was clipped by 5 bases and J by 1 base, with 8 bases between them. Germline V gene lookup returns CDR1 MDHEN and CDR2 SYDVKM. The CDR3 has 13 residues. The CDR3 sequence: CASSRDKNTEAFF. CDR3 nucleotides: TGTGCCAGCAGTCGGGACAAGAACACTGAAGCTTTCTTT. The entire variable domain, with the rest obtained from reference TRBV28 and TRBJ1-1, is as follows: DVKVTQSSRYLVKRTGEKVFLECVQDMDHENMFWYRQDPGLGLRLIYFSYDVKMKEKGDIPEGYSVSREKKERFSLILESASTNQTSMYLCASSRDKNTEAFFGQGTRLTVV.

This clone has just a few counts. The chain joins TRBV28 to TRBJ1-6; D may be TRBD1 (6 bases). Trimming shortened V by 6 bases and J by 13 bases, and 22 bases separated the two germline ends. There are 15 residues in the CDR3. Germline V gives CDR1 MDHEN, CDR2 SYDVKM. For the CDR3, the DNA is TGTGCCAGCAGAAAGACAGGAGTAGAGTTGAGGCCCCTCCACTTT. Protein product: CASRKTGVELRPLHF.

This clone has a handful of counts. The rearrangement links TRBV20-1 to TRBJ2-7, with a possible D match to TRBD2 (6 bases). Looked up from germline, CDR1 is DFQATT and CDR2 is SNEGSKA (reference sequence). The CDR3 is made up of 14 amino acids. Deletions cut 3 bases from V and 5 bases from J, with 17 bases between. The DNA for the CDR3 is TGCAGTGCTAGTGCTTTGCTAGCGTTACACGAGCAGTACTTC. It yields the protein CSASALLALHEQYF.

The V gene is TRBV29-1, the J gene TRBJ2-7, with D maybe TRBD1 (5 bases). Trimming took 6 bases from V and 4 from J, leaving 10 bases between them. The CDR3 has 11 residues. Germline assignment: CDR1 SQVTM and CDR2 ANQGSEA. The CDR3 DNA sequence: TGCAGCGTCTCGGACAATTACGAGCAGTACTTC. This gives the protein CSVSDNYEQYF.

This clone appeared a few times. The genes are TRBV19 and TRBJ2-7; weak D call: TRBD1 (5 bases). This CDR3 is built from 14 residues. Trimming took off 6 bases at V and 4 bases at J, with 16 bases between the two ends. In germline, CDR1 is LNHDA, CDR2 SQIVND (reference sequence). CDR3 in amino acids: CASSLTVVSYEQYF. In nucleotides, the CDR3 is TGTGCCAGTAGCCTGACAGTCGTGTCGTACGAGCAGTACTTC.

This sequence joins TRBV29-1 and TRBJ1-2; the match to TRBD1 covers 7 bases. The V gene's germline CDR1 is SQVTM and CDR2 ANQGSEA. The CDR3 covers 14 residues. Trimming at V came to 5 bases and at J to 6 bases, leaving 12 bases not matched to a gene. The chain's CDR3 is CSVLTGVGWDGYTF. The CDR3 DNA reads as TGCAGCGTTCTAACAGGGGTTGGATGGGATGGCTACACCTTC. Using reference TRBV29-1 and TRBJ1-2 for the parts outside the CDR3, the full variable domain is SAVISQKPSRDICQRGTSLTIQCQVDSQVTMMFWYRQQPGQSLTLIATANQGSEATYESGFVIDKFPISRPNLTFSTLTVSNMSPEDSSIYLCSVLTGVGWDGYTFGSGTRLTVV.

CDR3 bases: TGTGCCAGTAGTATTGGTGTCAGGGCTAACTATGGCTACACCTTC. Residues: CASSIGVRANYGYTF. V usage is TRBV19 and J usage is TRBJ1-2; tentatively, D is TRBD1 (5 bases). CDR3 length: 15 amino acids. Trimming took 3 bases from V and 0 from J, leaving 11 bases between them. Germline values: CDR1 LNHDA, CDR2 SQIVND (reference sequence).

The chain links TRBV3-1 (or the pseudogene TRBV3-2) to TRBJ1-4; no definite D call. The CDR3 runs to 12 residues. CDR1 and CDR2 (germline): LGHDT, YNNKEL (reference sequence). Trimming left V 0 bases short and J 9 bases short, with 5 bases between. The CDR3 DNA sequence: TGTGCCAGCAGCCAAGATGAGAAAAAACTGTTTTTT. This translates into CASSQDEKKLFF.

In its sample, this clone was seen a few times. This sequence joins TRBV7-9 and TRBJ2-2, with 10 bases lining up with TRBD1. J gave up 7 bases and V 3 bases, and 2 bases lay outside the gene matches. Germline CDR1 SEHNR, CDR2 FQNEAQ (reference sequence). The CDR3 extends over 14 amino acids. CDR3 amino acids: CASSFRDRGGELFF. The DNA of the CDR3 is TGTGCCAGCAGCTTCCGGGACAGGGGCGGGGAGCTGTTTTTT.

This sequence joins TRBV7-9 and TRBJ1-2, with 11 bases that match TRBD1. This CDR3 has 14 residues. Per the germline V gene, CDR1 is SEHNR and CDR2 is FQNEAQ (reference sequence). The junction had 8 bases not matched to a gene; V was cut back by 7 bases and J by 7 bases. The CDR3 protein is CASTSGQGASGYTF. In nucleotides, the CDR3 is TGTGCCAGCACCTCCGGACAGGGGGCAAGTGGCTACACCTTC.

Only a few counts were recorded for this clone. The chain uses TRBV27 and TRBJ1-6; D possibly corresponds to TRBD1 (6 bases). The V gene lost 5 bases and the J gene lost 11 bases, with 10 bases spanning the gap. CDR1 MNHEY and CDR2 SMNVEV come from the germline V gene (reference sequence). This CDR3 is 12 amino acids long. Here the CDR3 DNA reads TGTGCCAGCAGTATACAGGGCGCACCCCTCCACTTT. Protein product: CASSIQGAPLHF.

The V gene is TRBV2, the J gene TRBJ2-2; 10 bases match TRBD2. J gave up 6 bases and V 6 bases, and 13 bases lay outside the gene matches. This CDR3 is 17 amino acids long. Germline V CDR1 and CDR2: SNHLY, FYNNEI. CDR3: CASRASGSWRVSGELFF. The CDR3 region has the DNA TGTGCCAGCAGGGCTAGCGGGAGTTGGAGGGTGTCCGGGGAGCTGTTTTTT.

The V and J genes are TRBV10-2 and TRBJ2-1, with 11 nucleotides matching TRBD2. This CDR3 contains 15 residues. Germline V gene lookup returns CDR1 WSHSY and CDR2 SAAADI. With 8 bases clipped from V and 7 bases from J, the junction kept 10 bases outside the gene matches. CDR3 nucleotide sequence: TGCGCCAGCCGCAAGACTAGCGGGATTATTAATGAGCAGTTCTTC. Amino acid sequence: CASRKTSGIINEQFF.

This rearrangement joins TRBV2 to TRBJ2-3; TRBD2 matches 8 bases. This CDR3 has 15 residues. Losses at the gene ends were 7 bases for V and 4 bases for J; bases not matched to a gene: 10. Germline CDR1 reads SNHLY; CDR2 reads FYNNEI. The CDR3 nucleotides are TGTGCCAGCAAGGTCCGGGGGGGCGGCCCAGATACGCAGTATTTT. Translated, it gives CASKVRGGGPDTQYF. Filled out from reference TRBV2 and TRBJ2-3, the complete variable domain reads EPEVTQTPSHQVTQMGQEVILRCVPISNHLYFYWYRQILGQKVEFLVSFYNNEISEKSEIFDDQFSVERPDGSNFTLKIRSTKLEDSAMYFCASKVRGGGPDTQYFGPGTRLTVL.

This chain uses TRBV5-4 with TRBJ2-7, with a possible D match to TRBD2 (5 bases). From germline, CDR1 is SGHNT and CDR2 YYREEE (reference sequence). This CDR3 comprises 13 residues. The V end lost 0 bases, the J end lost 7 bases, and 11 bases lay between the germline ends. In nucleotides, the CDR3 is TGTGCCAGCAGCTTGGAGCTAGGCGGGGAGCAGTACTTC. This codes for CASSLELGGEQYF.

J is TRBJ2-7 and V is TRBV7-2, with 9 bases aligning to TRBD1. The J segment lost 2 bases and the V segment lost 4 bases, leaving 9 bases of the junction unmatched. The CDR3 contains 16 residues. In germline, CDR1 is SGHTA, CDR2 FQGNSA. The CDR3 nucleotides read TGTGCCAGCAGCTCAAGGCACCGGGACAGGGCCTACGAGCAGTACTTC. Its translation is CASSSRHRDRAYEQYF.